Listed here is a single TCR beta chain. A second PCR, run for roughly 7 to 12 cycles, used a sample-barcoded 5' primer plus a J-beta primer mix. In TCRdb, the 5' RACE reads were re-called with MiXCR into one record per CDR3 protein. The data contain 600,000 to 1,000,000 distinct CDR3 sequences, 20% to 25% of them singletons. Germline CDR1 reads SEHNR; CDR2 reads FQNEAQ (reference sequence). This CDR3 contains 16 residues. V was clipped by 4 bases and J by 2 bases; unmatched bases: 11. The data derive from a study of blood T cells in healthy people across ages. Isolation per sample recovered at least 6 million PBMCs. This sample was also put to use in a study of T cells of mothers and their children. That report notes: Reads obtained per mother exceeded 10 million TCR beta CDR3 reads, with about 3 million obtained per child.

The sequenced material came from blood. This receptor was taken from a boy between 5 and 17 years old in good health. The chain uses TRBV7-9 and TRBJ2-7; TRBD1 matches 7 bases. The DNA for the CDR3 is TGTGCCAGCAGCTCCCCCGGCAGGGGGACGGCCTACGAGCAGTACTTC. Its protein is CASSSPGRGTAYEQYF.